This TCR beta chain originates from a study of shared clonotypes between healthy human individuals. Study background: The cohort comprised a couple of women and a few men. Their ages spanned 18 to 49 years. Overall study findings and caveats: Clonotype sharing among donors, it was expected, would be affected by sequencing depth.

TCRdb's copy holds only in-frame clones and misses some; the assay was immunoSEQ multiplex PCR. Seen here are more than 2 million clones, about 95% observed once, and the top ten hold around 1.1%. The naive CD8 subset, CD45RO-negative cells positively selected for CCR7, excluded terminally differentiated effector memory CD45RA+ cells. Note on this clone: Its specificity is unknown.

The sequenced sample consisted of naive CD8+ T cells sorted from blood. The clonotype comes from a man younger than 35 in good health.

The CDR3: CASSDKGTYGYTF. In DNA, the CDR3 is TGTGCCAGCAGCGACAAGGGAACCTATGGCTACACCTTC. The chain has TRBV9 and TRBJ1-2; the D is unclear. The germline gives CDR1 SGDLS, CDR2 YYNGEE. V was cut by 3 bases and J by 4 bases, with 10 bases left in between. CDR3 length: 13 amino acids.